This paragraph covers one TCR beta chain sequence. A much larger clone differs by one base, so this may be a read error. Next came a second PCR, run for roughly 6 to 11 cycles, which used a sample-barcoded 5' primer along with a J-beta primer mix. In TCRdb, the 5' RACE reads were re-called with MiXCR into one record per CDR3 protein. The profile shows some 550,000 distinct CDR3 sequences, 40% to 55% of them singletons. The data are from a study of blood T cells in healthy people across ages. The source is a man older than 75 in good health. What was sequenced was blood.

This CDR3 reads CASSPPGYNEQYF. Written as DNA, the CDR3 is TGTGCCAGCAGTCCTCCGGGCTACAATGAGCAGTACTTC. The rearrangement joins TRBV6-5 to TRBJ2-5; D not resolved. Trimming pared 5 bases from V and 11 bases from J, leaving 18 bases between. CDR1 and CDR2 (germline): MNHEY, SVGAGI. The CDR3 extends over 13 amino acids.